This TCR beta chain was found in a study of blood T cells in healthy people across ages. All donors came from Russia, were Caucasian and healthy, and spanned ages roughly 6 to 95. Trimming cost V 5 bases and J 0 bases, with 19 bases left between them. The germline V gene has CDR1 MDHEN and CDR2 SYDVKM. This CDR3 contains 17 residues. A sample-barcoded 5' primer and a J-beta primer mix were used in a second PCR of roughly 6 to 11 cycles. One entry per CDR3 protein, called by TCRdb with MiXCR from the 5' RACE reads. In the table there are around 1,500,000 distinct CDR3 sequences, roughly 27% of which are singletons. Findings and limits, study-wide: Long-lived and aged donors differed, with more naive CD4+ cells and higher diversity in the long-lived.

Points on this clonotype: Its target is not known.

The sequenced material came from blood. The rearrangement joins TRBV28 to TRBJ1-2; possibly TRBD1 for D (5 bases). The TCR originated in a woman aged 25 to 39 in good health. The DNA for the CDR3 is TGTGCCAGCAGTCAAGCCCTAGGGCAGGGACCTAACTATGGCTACACCTTC. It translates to CASSQALGQGPNYGYTF.